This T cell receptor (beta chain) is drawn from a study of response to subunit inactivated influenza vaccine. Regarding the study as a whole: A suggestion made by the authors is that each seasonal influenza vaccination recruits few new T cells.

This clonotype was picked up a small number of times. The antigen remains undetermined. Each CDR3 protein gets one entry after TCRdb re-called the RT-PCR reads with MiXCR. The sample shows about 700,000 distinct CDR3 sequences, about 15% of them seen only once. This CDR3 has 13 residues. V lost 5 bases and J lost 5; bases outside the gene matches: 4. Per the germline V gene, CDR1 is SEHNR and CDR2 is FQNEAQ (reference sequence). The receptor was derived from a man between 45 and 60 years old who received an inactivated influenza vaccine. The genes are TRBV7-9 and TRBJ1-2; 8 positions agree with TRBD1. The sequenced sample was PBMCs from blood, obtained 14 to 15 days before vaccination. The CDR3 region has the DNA TGTGCCAGCAGCCGGGACAGGATGTATGGCTACACCTTC. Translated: CASSRDRMYGYTF.